This T cell receptor beta chain was observed in a study of T cell responses to AZD1222 COVID-19 vaccine. Study-level findings and limits: Spike-specific TCR breadth and depth were elevated following two AZD1222 doses.

The CDR3 has 13 residues. Trimming removed 6 bases from V and 15 bases from J; junction bases left unmatched: 14. Per germline, CDR1 MNHEY and CDR2 SVGAGI. Of note for this clone: The antigen is not known.

Sequenced by immunoSEQ multiplex PCR; TCRdb stores in-frame clones only, minus some. The data show some 56,000 clones, 80% to 90% seen once. The material was peripheral blood, obtained 28 days after the second AZD1222 dose. This chain links TRBV6-5 with TRBJ2-1; 7 bases fit TRBD2. The receptor's source is an adult who received the AZD1222 COVID-19 vaccine. CDR3 sequence (DNA): TGTGCCAGCAGCTCCACCCCGACTAGCCGGCTGTTCTTC. Encoded protein: CASSSTPTSRLFF.